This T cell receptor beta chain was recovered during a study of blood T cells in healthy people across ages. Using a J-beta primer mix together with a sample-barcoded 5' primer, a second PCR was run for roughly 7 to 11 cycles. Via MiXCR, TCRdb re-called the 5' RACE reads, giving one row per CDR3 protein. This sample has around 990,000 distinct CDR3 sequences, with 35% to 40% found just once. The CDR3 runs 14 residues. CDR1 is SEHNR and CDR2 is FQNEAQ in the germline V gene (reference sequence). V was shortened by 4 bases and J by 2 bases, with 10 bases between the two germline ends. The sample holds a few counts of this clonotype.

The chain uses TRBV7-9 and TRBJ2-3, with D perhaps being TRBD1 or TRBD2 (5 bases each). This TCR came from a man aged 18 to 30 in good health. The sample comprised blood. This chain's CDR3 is CASSSGQITDTQYF. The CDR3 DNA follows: TGTGCCAGCAGCTCGGGGCAAATCACAGATACGCAGTATTTT.